This TCR beta chain derives from a study of radiation and T cells in renal cell carcinoma. TCRdb's copy holds only in-frame clones and misses some; the assay was immunoSEQ multiplex PCR. The sample carries roughly 150,000 clones, about nine tenths recorded once. This clone was observed a few times. The time point: blood 2 weeks post-SBRT. Treatment in this sample: 15 Gy SBRT to primary tumor, nephrectomy 4 weeks later. Blood was sampled at baseline, 2 weeks and 4 weeks after SBRT. CDR3 size: 16 residues. The V end lost 5 bases, the J end lost 0 bases, and 16 bases lay between the germline ends. Looked up from germline, CDR1 is MGHRA and CDR2 is YSYEKL.

Material: blood, obtained from a patient whose treatment included radiotherapy and nephrectomy. The chain uses TRBV4-1 and TRBJ1-2; D is possibly TRBD1 (5 bases). The clonotype comes from a woman between 50 and 59 years old with renal cell carcinoma. The CDR3 DNA follows: TGCGCCAGCAGCACCTTCCTGGGGGTTTCTAACTATGGCTACACCTTC. Encoded protein: CASSTFLGVSNYGYTF.